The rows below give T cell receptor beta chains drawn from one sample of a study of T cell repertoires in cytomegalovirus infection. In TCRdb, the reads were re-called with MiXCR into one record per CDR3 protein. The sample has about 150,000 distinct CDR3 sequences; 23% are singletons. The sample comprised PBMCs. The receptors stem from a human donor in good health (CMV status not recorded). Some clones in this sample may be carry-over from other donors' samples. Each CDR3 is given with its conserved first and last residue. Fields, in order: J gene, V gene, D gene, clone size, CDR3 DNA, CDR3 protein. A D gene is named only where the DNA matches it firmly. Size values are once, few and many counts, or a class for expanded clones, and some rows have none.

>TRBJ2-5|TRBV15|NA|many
TGTGCCACCAGCAGAGATCAAGGGGGTGAGACCCAGTACTTC
CATSRDQGGETQYF
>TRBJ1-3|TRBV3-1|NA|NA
TGTGCCAGCAGCCAAGTGGCAGCCTCTGGAAACACCATATATTTT
CASSQVAASGNTIYF
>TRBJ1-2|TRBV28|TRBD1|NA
TGTGCCAGCAGTCCATATACAGGGGCTAACTATGGCTACACCTTC
CASSPYTGANYGYTF
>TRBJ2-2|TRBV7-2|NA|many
TGTGCCAGCAGCTCGGGATCACACACCGGGGAGCTGTTTTTT
CASSSGSHTGELFF
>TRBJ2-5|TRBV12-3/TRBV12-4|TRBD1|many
TGTGCCAGCAGTTCGGGGGACAGGTACCAAGAGACCCAGTACTTC
CASSSGDRYQETQYF
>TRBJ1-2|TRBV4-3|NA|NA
TGCGCCAGCAGCCAAGACGACAACTATGGCTACACCTTC
CASSQDDNYGYTF
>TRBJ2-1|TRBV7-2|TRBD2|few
TGTGCCAGCAGCTCGGGCGGGGGTTGGTACAATGAGCAGTTCTTC
CASSSGGGWYNEQFF
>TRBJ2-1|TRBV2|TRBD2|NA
TGTGCCAGCAGTGAAGCGCCGGGAGGGCCGTCCTACAATGAGCAGTTCTTC
CASSEAPGGPSYNEQFF
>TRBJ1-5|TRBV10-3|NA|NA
TGTGCCATCAGTGAGTCTGACCGGGGGTTGATTCAGCCCCAGCATTTT
CAISESDRGLIQPQHF
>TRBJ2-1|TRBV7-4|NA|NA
TGTGCCCTTCGGAGTGTCTACAATGAGCAGTTCTTC
CALRSVYNEQFF
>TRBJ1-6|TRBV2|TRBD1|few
TGTGCCAGCAGTGGTACAGGGGGCGGTTCACCCCTCCACTTT
CASSGTGGGSPLHF
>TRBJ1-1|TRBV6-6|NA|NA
TGTGCCAGCATGCACGGGACGGCGAACACTGAAGCTTTCTTT
CASMHGTANTEAFF
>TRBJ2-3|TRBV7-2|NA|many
TGTGCCAGCAGCCGGGACGTTGTAGGCACAGATACGCAGTATTTT
CASSRDVVGTDTQYF
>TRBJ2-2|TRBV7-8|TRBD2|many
TGTGCCAGCAGCCGAGCTAGCGGGAGCACCGGGGAGCTGTTTTTT
CASSRASGSTGELFF
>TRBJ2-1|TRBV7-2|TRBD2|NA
TGTGCCAGCAGCTTAATGGCTAGCGGGTCGGATGAGCAGTTCTTC
CASSLMASGSDEQFF
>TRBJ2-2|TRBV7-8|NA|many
TGTGCCAGCAGCCACGGGACTTTTAACACCGGGGAGCTGTTTTTT
CASSHGTFNTGELFF
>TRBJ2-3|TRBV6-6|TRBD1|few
TGTGCGACCCTCGGGCAGGGGGCTTTAGATACGCAGTATTTT
CATLGQGALDTQYF
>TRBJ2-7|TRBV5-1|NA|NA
TGCGCCAGCAGAGGCAGTGACCCCTACGAGCAGTACTTC
CASRGSDPYEQYF
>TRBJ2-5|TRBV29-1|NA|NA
TGCAGCGTTGACGGAGCGTCTCAAGAGACCCAGTACTTC
CSVDGASQETQYF
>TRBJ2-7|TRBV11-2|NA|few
TGTGCCAGCAGCTTAGGTTCCAGGGGTTACGAGCAGTACTTC
CASSLGSRGYEQYF
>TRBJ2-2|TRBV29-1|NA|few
TGCAGCACGCAAAGGAACACCGGGGAGCTGTTTTTT
CSTQRNTGELFF
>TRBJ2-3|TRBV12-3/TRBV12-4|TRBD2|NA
TGTGCCAGCAGTTGGGCGGGAGAGATGGATACGCAGTATTTT
CASSWAGEMDTQYF
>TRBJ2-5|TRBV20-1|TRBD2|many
TGCAGTGCCGAGCGGGGGGCGATGGAGTCGTGGGAGACCCAGTACTTC
CSAERGAMESWETQYF
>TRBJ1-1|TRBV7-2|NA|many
TGTGCCAGCAGCAAAACGGTGGTTGAAGCTTTCTTT
CASSKTVVEAFF
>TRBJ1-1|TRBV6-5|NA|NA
TGTGCCAGCAGTTACGGACAGTCCACTGAAGCTTTCTTT
CASSYGQSTEAFF
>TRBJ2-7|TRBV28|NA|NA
TGTGCCAGCCGTTCGGTCGCCGGGTCCTACGAGCAGTACTTC
CASRSVAGSYEQYF
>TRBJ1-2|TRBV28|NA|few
TGTGCCAGCAGCCAGGACAGCTATGGCTACACCTTC
CASSQDSYGYTF
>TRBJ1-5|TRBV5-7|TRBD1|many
TGTGCCAGCAGCTCCCCGGGACAGATAAATCAGCCCCAGCATTTT
CASSSPGQINQPQHF
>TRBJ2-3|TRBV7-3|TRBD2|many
TGTGCCAGCAGCTTAAACAGCGGGAGTCGGGGCACAGATACGCAGTATTTT
CASSLNSGSRGTDTQYF
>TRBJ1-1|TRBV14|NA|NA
TGTGCCAGCAGCCGGAGGAACACTGAAGCTTTCTTT
CASSRRNTEAFF
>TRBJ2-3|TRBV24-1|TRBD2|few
TGTGCCACCAGTGACACTAGCGGGGGTAGCACAGATACGCAGTATTTT
CATSDTSGGSTDTQYF
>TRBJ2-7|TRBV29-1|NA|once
TGCAGCGTTGACGCAGGGTTCCCCTACGAGCAGTACTTC
CSVDAGFPYEQYF
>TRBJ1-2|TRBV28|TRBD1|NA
TGTGCCAGCAGTCTAACCCGACAGGGGCATGGCTACACCTTC
CASSLTRQGHGYTF
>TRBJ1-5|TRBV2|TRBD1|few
TGTGCCAGCAGTGCGGACAGGCTCCCTAATCAGCCCCAGCATTTT
CASSADRLPNQPQHF
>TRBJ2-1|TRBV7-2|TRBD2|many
TGTGCCAGCAGCTCGGGGGGAGGCAATGAGCAGTTCTTC
CASSSGGGNEQFF
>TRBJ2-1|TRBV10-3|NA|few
TGTGCCATCAGGAGGGCTATTGGCTCCTACAATGAGCAGTTCTTC
CAIRRAIGSYNEQFF
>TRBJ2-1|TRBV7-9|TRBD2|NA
TGTGCCAGCAGCTTAGGACGTAGCGGGGGGGCCAATGAGCAGTTCTTC
CASSLGRSGGANEQFF
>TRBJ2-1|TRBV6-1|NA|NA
TGTGCCAGCAGTTCGACTAGACTTAATGAGCAGTTCTTC
CASSSTRLNEQFF
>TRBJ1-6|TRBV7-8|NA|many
TGTGCCAGCAGCTCCTCGACACAGAATAATTCACCCCTCCACTTT
CASSSSTQNNSPLHF
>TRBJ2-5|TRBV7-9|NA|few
TGTGCCAGCAGGTTGTTAGACCAAGAGACCCAGTACTTC
CASRLLDQETQYF
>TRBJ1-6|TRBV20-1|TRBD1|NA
TGCAGTGCTAGCGCCGTGACAGGGGCTGGTTGCCACTTT
CSASAVTGAGCHF
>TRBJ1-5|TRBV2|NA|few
TGTGCCAGCCGCCAGGACGGTTATAGCAATCAGCCCCAGCATTTT
CASRQDGYSNQPQHF
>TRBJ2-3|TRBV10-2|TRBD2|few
TGCGCCAGCAGCTTGACTAGCGGGTACACAGATACGCAGTATTTT
CASSLTSGYTDTQYF
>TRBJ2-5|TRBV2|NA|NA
TGTGCCAGCATTATAGCGGTGGCAGAGACCCAGTACTTC
CASIIAVAETQYF
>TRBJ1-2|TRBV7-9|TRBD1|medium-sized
TGTGCCAGCAGCACGGGACAGTTCTATGGCTACACCTTC
CASSTGQFYGYTF
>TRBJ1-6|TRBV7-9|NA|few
TGTGCCAGCAGTAACCAGGGACAAGGGAATTCACCCCTCCACTTT
CASSNQGQGNSPLHF
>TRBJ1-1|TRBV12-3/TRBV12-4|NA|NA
TGTGCCAGCAGTTTTGATTTAAGGAACACTGAAGCTTTCTTT
CASSFDLRNTEAFF
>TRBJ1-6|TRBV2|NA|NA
TGTGCCAGCAGTGGCGAGAATTCACCCCTCCACTTT
CASSGENSPLHF
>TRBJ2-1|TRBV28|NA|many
TGTGCCAGCAGTTTCGGCCACCTCAGCTCCTACAATGAGCAGTTCTTC
CASSFGHLSSYNEQFF
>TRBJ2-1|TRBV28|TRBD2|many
TGTGCCAGCAGTCCCCCCGGACTAGCGGGGAACAATGAGCAGTTCTTC
CASSPPGLAGNNEQFF
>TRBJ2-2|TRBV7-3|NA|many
TGTGCCAGCAGCTTAATGGAGCCCGGGGAGCTGTTTTTT
CASSLMEPGELFF
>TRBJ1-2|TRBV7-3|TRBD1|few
TGTGCCAGCAGCTTTGGACAGGGCTATGGCTACACCTTC
CASSFGQGYGYTF
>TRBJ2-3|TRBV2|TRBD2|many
TGTGCCAGCAGTCTAGCGGCCACAGATACGCAGTATTTT
CASSLAATDTQYF
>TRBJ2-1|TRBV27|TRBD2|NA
TGTGCCAGCAGTTCCAAAATTAGCGGGAGGGCCTACAATGAGCAGTTCTTC
CASSSKISGRAYNEQFF
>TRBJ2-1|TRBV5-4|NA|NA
TGTGCCAGCAGCTCCCTTGACAATGAGCAGTTCTTC
CASSSLDNEQFF
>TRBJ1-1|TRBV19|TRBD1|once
TGTGCCAGTAGTGGGACAGTAAGTACGGCTGAAGCTTTCTTT
CASSGTVSTAEAFF
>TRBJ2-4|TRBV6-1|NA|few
TGTGCCAGCAGTGAAGGCGGGGACATTCAGTACTTC
CASSEGGDIQYF